Shown below are 28 T cell receptor beta chains from a single sample sequenced in a study of Graves' ophthalmopathy and Graves' hyperthyroidism. Investigators amplified TCR beta CDR3 regions from RNA transcripts. First-round RT-PCR with HTBI primers preceded a second-round multiplex PCR. From the multiplex PCR reads, TCRdb called clonotypes with MiXCR, one entry per CDR3 protein. The table records some 400,000 distinct CDR3 sequences, 15% to 20% of them present only once. Sequenced sample: peripheral blood. The receptors were gathered from a woman aged 18-29 years with Graves' ophthalmopathy.

This clonotype was recorded a few times. This sequence joins TRBV6-2 or TRBV6-3 and TRBJ2-7; TRBD2 matches 7 bases. With 4 bases clipped from V and 4 bases from J, the junction kept 7 bases outside the gene matches. Germline CDR1 MNHEY, CDR2 SVGEGT. The CDR3 is 14 amino acids. In DNA form, the CDR3 reads TGTGCCAGCAGTTGGCGGGAGAATGGGTACGAGCAGTACTTC. Protein product: CASSWRENGYEQYF.

This clonotype appeared many times. The V and J genes are TRBV7-9 and TRBJ1-1; D is uncertain. Germline-derived CDR1 and CDR2 are SEHNR and FQNEAQ (reference sequence). The CDR3 consists of 13 residues. V was cut by 2 bases and J by 3 bases, with 7 bases left in between. CDR3 nucleotide sequence: TGTGCCAGCAGCTTAACTCCGGACACTGAAGCTTTCTTT. Its protein product is CASSLTPDTEAFF.

This clonotype was seen only once. The chain uses TRBV6-1 and TRBJ2-5, with 7 bases aligning to TRBD1. This CDR3 spans 18 amino acids. Germline V gene lookup returns CDR1 MNHNS and CDR2 SASEGT. Trimming took 3 bases from V and 0 from J; bases not matched to a gene: 13. CDR3 coding DNA: TGTGCCAGCAGTGACTTAATACAAGCGACAGGGTACCAAGAGACCCAGTACTTC. Its protein product is CASSDLIQATGYQETQYF.

At least ten counts were recorded for this clonotype. The genes are TRBV30 and TRBJ1-2; a weak D match, TRBD1 (6 bases). Per germline, CDR1 GTSNPN and CDR2 SVGIG (reference sequence). The CDR3 totals 12 residues. The V and J ends lost 5 bases and 8 bases respectively, with 15 bases between them. Here the CDR3 DNA reads TGTGCCTGGGGTGACAGGAGTGGCGGCTACACCTTC. It is translated as CAWGDRSGGYTF.

This clonotype was seen at least ten times. The chain links TRBV19 to TRBJ2-5, with unresolved D. V was trimmed by 8 bases and J by 3 bases, leaving 7 bases between them. The germline V gene has CDR1 LNHDA and CDR2 SQIVND (reference sequence). The CDR3 runs 11 residues. CDR3 residues: CASAFKETQYF. The CDR3 DNA follows: TGTGCCAGTGCCTTTAAAGAGACCCAGTACTTC.

The chain recombines TRBV6-1 with TRBJ2-7; 11 bases map to TRBD2. J gave up 5 bases and V 6 bases, and 9 bases lay outside the gene matches. The germline V gene encodes CDR1 MNHNS and CDR2 SASEGT. The CDR3 length is 15 residues. This CDR3 is CASRLLAGESHEQYF. CDR3 sequence (DNA): TGTGCCAGCAGGCTACTAGCGGGAGAGAGTCACGAGCAGTACTTC.

This clonotype was seen more than once but under ten times. The CDR3 region is CASSYELAGGPTYYEQYF. CDR3 bases: TGTGCCAGCAGTTACGAACTAGCGGGAGGGCCTACGTACTACGAGCAGTACTTC. The chain joins TRBV6-2 or TRBV6-3 to TRBJ2-7; 13 nucleotides match TRBD2. J lost 3 bases, V lost 2 bases, and 10 bases had no gene match. Germline V gene lookup returns CDR1 MNHEY and CDR2 SVGEGT. The CDR3 is 18 residues long.

This clonotype was seen repeatedly, ten times or more. The chain uses TRBV5-5 and TRBJ2-5; D possibly corresponds to TRBD1 (7 bases). Trimming took 4 bases from V and 4 from J, leaving 20 bases between them. Per the germline V gene, CDR1 is SGHKS and CDR2 is YYEKEE (reference sequence). The CDR3 length is 16 residues. The CDR3 DNA follows: TGTGCCAGCAGCCCGATCGCGGGCCAGGGGGGAGAGACCCAGTACTTC. It translates to CASSPIAGQGGETQYF.

This clonotype was detected many times. The genes are TRBV28 and TRBJ2-4; D is perhaps TRBD1 (5 bases). The CDR3 extends over 16 amino acids. The germline gives CDR1 MDHEN, CDR2 SYDVKM. Between the trimmed V and J ends, which lost 5 bases and 0 bases, there was a span of 14 bases. The CDR3 spells CASSESQGLAKNIQYF. In DNA form, the CDR3 reads TGTGCCAGCAGTGAATCCCAGGGTCTAGCCAAAAACATTCAGTACTTC.

This clonotype was seen at least ten times. The chain carries TRBV7-9 and TRBJ2-5, with TRBD1 identical over 10 bases. This CDR3 is built from 14 residues. CDR1 SEHNR and CDR2 FQNEAQ come from the germline V gene (reference sequence). J lost 3 bases, V lost 7 bases, and 5 bases had no gene match. Here the CDR3 DNA reads TGTGCCAGCATCCCTGGACAGGGGGAAGAGACCCAGTACTTC. It is translated as CASIPGQGEETQYF.

This clonotype was observed many times. V usage is TRBV6-2 or TRBV6-3 and J usage is TRBJ1-5; D call uncertain. The CDR3 sequence is 13 residues long. Germline CDR1 is MNHEY and CDR2 is SVGEGT. V was trimmed by 6 bases and J by 2 bases, leaving 8 bases between them. The CDR3 coding sequence is TGTGCCAGCAGGCTTCGTGGCAATCAGCCCCAGCATTTT. Translation gives CASRLRGNQPQHF.

This clonotype showed up many times. J is TRBJ1-1 and V is TRBV28; maybe TRBD1 (5 bases). Germline loops: CDR1 MDHEN, CDR2 SYDVKM. Trimming took off 9 bases at V and 8 bases at J, with 16 bases between the two ends. CDR3 length: 12 amino acids. The CDR3 protein is CASNRQRREAFF. For the CDR3, the DNA is TGTGCCAGTAATCGACAGCGCCGAGAAGCTTTCTTT.

There are a few counts of this clonotype. The rearrangement links TRBV5-1 to TRBJ2-6; D is perhaps TRBD1 or TRBD2 (5 bases each). V shed 0 bases and J shed 3 bases, with 10 bases lying between them. The CDR3 spans 16 residues. Looked up from germline, CDR1 is SGHRS and CDR2 is YFSETQ. The chain's CDR3 is CASSLGSGRGANVLTF. CDR3 coding DNA: TGCGCCAGCAGCTTGGGGTCGGGGCGTGGGGCCAACGTCCTGACTTTC.

This chain uses TRBV6-2 or TRBV6-3 with TRBJ2-5; D is ambiguous. Deletions cut 5 bases from V and 6 bases from J, with 16 bases between. Germline V gene lookup returns CDR1 MNHEY and CDR2 SVGEGT. This CDR3 is built from 14 residues. CDR3 amino acids: CASSEQVPKKTQYF. The CDR3 nucleotides are TGTGCCAGCAGTGAGCAGGTTCCGAAAAAGACCCAGTACTTC.

This clonotype was recorded at least ten times. The chain couples TRBV6-2 or TRBV6-3 to TRBJ1-2; 7 bases align to TRBD1. This CDR3 has 14 amino acids. Germline-derived CDR1 and CDR2 are MNHEY and SVGEGT. Trimming at V came to 6 bases and at J to 4 bases, leaving 8 bases not matched to a gene. CDR3 in amino acids: CASRRQGSGYGYTF. CDR3 bases: TGTGCCAGCAGAAGACAGGGCTCGGGCTATGGCTACACCTTC.

This clonotype was seen only once. The V gene is TRBV7-2, the J gene TRBJ1-1; D is ambiguous. V lost 1 base and J 1 base, leaving 7 bases between the germline ends. Germline CDR1 and CDR2: SGHTA and FQGNSA. This CDR3 contains 14 residues. CDR3 loop: CASSLGVWNTEAFF. CDR3 coding DNA: TGTGCCAGCAGCTTAGGAGTGTGGAACACTGAAGCTTTCTTT.

In this sample, this clonotype turned up many times. The rearrangement links TRBV20-1 to TRBJ1-5; D may be TRBD1 (5 bases). From germline, CDR1 is DFQATT and CDR2 SNEGSKA (reference sequence). Trimming cost V 0 bases and J 3 bases, with 15 bases left between them. This CDR3 region has 16 residues. The CDR3 region is CSARDMRGAHNQPQHF. Here the CDR3 DNA reads TGCAGTGCTAGAGATATGCGGGGCGCTCACAATCAGCCCCAGCATTTT.

This clonotype was seen many times. V and J are TRBV30 and TRBJ1-3, with 10 nucleotides matching TRBD1. Germline V gene data show CDR1 as GTSNPN and CDR2 as SVGIG (reference sequence). CDR3 size: 18 residues. V gave up 3 bases and J gave up 0 bases; unmatched junction bases: 11. Here the CDR3 reads CAWRAGTGAPSSGNTIYF. The CDR3 nucleotides read TGTGCCTGGAGGGCCGGGACAGGGGCCCCAAGCTCTGGAAACACCATATATTTT.

The chain uses TRBV11-3 and TRBJ1-6; D remains ambiguous. V was clipped by 4 bases and J by 7 bases, with 11 bases between them. Germline loops: CDR1 SGHNT, CDR2 YENEEA. The CDR3 has 14 amino acids. The CDR3 DNA is TGTGCCAGCAGCTCCGATGTTCGGAATTCACCCCTCCACTTT. Amino acids: CASSSDVRNSPLHF.

There are many counts of this clonotype. This rearrangement joins TRBV6-5 to TRBJ2-4; D unresolved. Per germline, CDR1 MNHEY and CDR2 SVGAGI. V was cut by 0 bases and J by 7 bases, with 10 bases left in between. The CDR3 sequence is 14 residues long. CDR3 loop: CASSYSGEGNIQYF. DNA of the CDR3: TGTGCCAGCAGTTACTCGGGTGAAGGGAACATTCAGTACTTC.

The V and J genes are TRBV28 and TRBJ1-1; no clear D gene. This CDR3 has 16 amino acids. V lost 5 bases and J lost 10, with 26 bases in between. From germline, CDR1 is MDHEN and CDR2 SYDVKM. The CDR3 spells CASSAQGRLQTSGAFF. The CDR3 DNA follows: TGTGCCAGCAGTGCCCAAGGGCGCCTACAAACGTCCGGAGCTTTCTTT.

The J gene is TRBJ2-7, the V gene TRBV28, with TRBD1 matching over 7 bases. Germline assignment: CDR1 MDHEN and CDR2 SYDVKM. The V and J ends lost 5 bases and 3 bases, in that order; junction bases with no gene match: 7. The CDR3 has 14 residues. The CDR3: CASSIGQERYEQYF. The CDR3 DNA is TGTGCCAGCAGTATAGGACAGGAACGCTACGAGCAGTACTTC.

This clonotype was counted ten times or more. The V call is TRBV4-3, the J call TRBJ2-7; D could derive from TRBD1 or TRBD2 (5 bases each). Germline V CDR1 and CDR2: LGHNA, YSLEER. CDR3 size: 15 residues. V shed 0 bases and J shed 5 bases, with 14 bases lying between them. The DNA of the CDR3 is TGCGCCAGCAGCCAAGATACGGGACGGGGCGACGAGCAGTACTTC. This sequence encodes CASSQDTGRGDEQYF.

The table lists this clonotype with many counts. The V and J genes are TRBV11-2 and TRBJ2-5; a weak D match, TRBD2 (5 bases). The CDR3 is 14 residues long. Germline V gives CDR1 SGHAT, CDR2 FQNNGV. Trimming cost V 5 bases and J 1 base, with 11 bases left between them. The CDR3 region has the DNA TGTGCCAGCAGCACGCGACGGGGCCAAGAGACCCAGTACTTC. It is translated as CASSTRRGQETQYF.

The rearrangement links TRBV12-3 or TRBV12-4 to TRBJ2-4, with D maybe TRBD2 (5 bases). V was trimmed by 1 base and J by 2 bases, leaving 15 bases between them. The CDR3 runs to 17 residues. The CDR3 loop is CASSLDGSGVSKNIQYF. The DNA for the CDR3 is TGTGCCAGCAGTTTAGACGGGTCCGGGGTTTCCAAAAACATTCAGTACTTC.

This clonotype was recorded many times. The genes are TRBV28 and TRBJ2-7; 9 bases map to TRBD1. CDR3 length equals 14 residues. With 6 bases clipped from V and 4 bases from J, the junction kept 7 bases outside the gene matches. The germline V gene has CDR1 MDHEN and CDR2 SYDVKM. The chain's CDR3 is CASSLGTGKYEQYF. DNA for the CDR3: TGTGCCAGCAGCCTCGGGACAGGGAAATACGAGCAGTACTTC.

The sample holds many counts of this clonotype. This sequence joins TRBV5-1 and TRBJ1-3, with 9 bases matching TRBD1. CDR3 length equals 15 residues. With V trimmed by 4 bases and J by 4 bases, 6 bases remained unmatched. The V gene's germline CDR1 is SGHRS and CDR2 YFSETQ. This chain's CDR3 is CASSGGTGPGNTIYF. DNA of the CDR3: TGCGCCAGCAGCGGTGGGACAGGGCCGGGAAACACCATATATTTT.

This clonotype was observed a handful of times. This chain links TRBV4-2 with TRBJ2-7; 10 nucleotides align to TRBD2. V lost 2 bases to trimming and J lost 3 bases; unmatched junction nucleotides: 4. The germline CDR1 and CDR2 sequences are LGHNA and YNFKEQ. CDR3 length: 15 residues. CDR3 sequence (DNA): TGTGCCAGCAGCCAACCCGGGACTAGCGACTACGAGCAGTACTTC. It is translated as CASSQPGTSDYEQYF.